This TCR beta chain was captured in a study of blood T cell repertoires in COVID-19. The wider study: T cells, B-cell-depleted T cells, or PBMCs provided the cDNA or gDNA that served as material.

The study counted Cohort 3 donors as recovered given two negative PCRs, clearance, or symptom resolution. TCRdb's table, derived via immunoSEQ multiplex PCR, lists solely in-frame clones and lacks some. Among hundreds of thousands of clones listed, about 90% were seen once. The germline CDR1 and CDR2 sequences are SGHDT and YYEEEE. The CDR3 is 13 residues long. V lost 4 bases and J lost 6, with 13 bases in between. This TCR derives from a woman aged 25 to 45 who had recovered from COVID-19. The V call is TRBV5-6, the J call TRBJ1-1; D is undetermined. Sequences were obtained from PBMCs or T cells enriched from blood (not recorded which). The CDR3 nucleotides are TGTGCCAGCAGCACTAGACATGCCTCTGAAGCTTTCTTT. Translating gives CASSTRHASEAFF.